The rows below give T cell receptor beta chains drawn from one sample of a study of early T cells in non-severe SARS-CoV-2 infection. TCRdb re-analysed the 5' RACE reads in MiXCR, keeping a single row per CDR3 protein. The sample lists tens of thousands of distinct CDR3 sequences; about 10% were seen once. The sequenced sample was whole blood, obtained at baseline. Every receptor here comes from an adult who was a healthcare worker with PCR-confirmed SARS-CoV-2 infection or an uninfected control (not recorded which). Each CDR3 is given without its conserved first and last residue. Fields, in order: V gene, J gene, CDR3 protein.

V gene: TRBV5-4
J gene: TRBJ1-1
CDR3 protein: ASSLDRVPSEAF

V gene: TRBV11-2
J gene: TRBJ2-6
CDR3 protein: ASSLRPAWDSSSGANVLT

V gene: TRBV11-2
J gene: TRBJ2-1
CDR3 protein: ASSLFDNEQF

V gene: TRBV10-3
J gene: TRBJ1-1
CDR3 protein: AISDRGESTEAF

V gene: TRBV3-1
J gene: TRBJ2-1
CDR3 protein: ASSVDRGRVNEQF

V gene: TRBV14
J gene: TRBJ2-3
CDR3 protein: ASSPMPRPDTQY

V gene: TRBV4-3
J gene: TRBJ2-5
CDR3 protein: ASSQRLVETQY

V gene: TRBV19
J gene: TRBJ2-7
CDR3 protein: ASSTPAGVDEQY

V gene: TRBV18
J gene: TRBJ1-1
CDR3 protein: ASSARRSAVNTGGTEAF

V gene: TRBV18
J gene: TRBJ1-2
CDR3 protein: ASSPDIPYGYT

V gene: TRBV7-9
J gene: TRBJ2-3
CDR3 protein: ASSLERGISTDTQY

V gene: TRBV12-3/TRBV12-4
J gene: TRBJ1-1
CDR3 protein: ASSLAKGEAF

V gene: TRBV9
J gene: TRBJ2-1
CDR3 protein: ASSPVVYRTRDQINEQF

V gene: TRBV7-6
J gene: TRBJ2-2
CDR3 protein: ASRLGGSTGELF

V gene: TRBV11-2
J gene: TRBJ1-1
CDR3 protein: ASSTPGSEAF

V gene: TRBV2
J gene: TRBJ1-4
CDR3 protein: ALRGVGDEKLF

V gene: TRBV3-1
J gene: TRBJ2-3
CDR3 protein: ANSPRRTASTDTQY

V gene: TRBV10-3
J gene: TRBJ1-2
CDR3 protein: AISDHTQGNYGYT

V gene: TRBV2
J gene: TRBJ1-2
CDR3 protein: ASSVPQGPLGYT

V gene: TRBV7-2
J gene: TRBJ1-4
CDR3 protein: ASSLSPGPNEKLF

V gene: TRBV6-2/TRBV6-3
J gene: TRBJ2-1
CDR3 protein: ASGDINEQF

V gene: TRBV2
J gene: TRBJ2-2
CDR3 protein: ASSVEGNTGELF

V gene: TRBV5-5
J gene: TRBJ1-1
CDR3 protein: ASSLGSWSVAF

V gene: TRBV12-3/TRBV12-4
J gene: TRBJ2-2
CDR3 protein: ASRPLTGVTDTGELF

V gene: TRBV20-1
J gene: TRBJ2-3
CDR3 protein: SARKPGADTQY

V gene: TRBV20-1
J gene: TRBJ1-2
CDR3 protein: SAAQGEGYT

V gene: TRBV11-2
J gene: TRBJ2-1
CDR3 protein: ASTSPGGGAKNEQF

V gene: TRBV4-3
J gene: TRBJ2-3
CDR3 protein: ASSQGTGRTDTQY

V gene: TRBV18
J gene: TRBJ2-2
CDR3 protein: ASTTVGATGELF

V gene: TRBV27
J gene: TRBJ2-3
CDR3 protein: ASSSGQGRDTQY

V gene: TRBV20-1
J gene: TRBJ2-5
CDR3 protein: SARVAAGIPQETQY

V gene: TRBV29-1
J gene: TRBJ2-7
CDR3 protein: SVAATGTYEQY

V gene: TRBV29-1
J gene: TRBJ2-3
CDR3 protein: SARGGGTDTQY

V gene: TRBV2
J gene: TRBJ2-5
CDR3 protein: ASSEGQGAETQY

V gene: TRBV12-3/TRBV12-4
J gene: TRBJ1-4
CDR3 protein: ASNSRGGNEKLF